What follows describes a single T cell receptor (beta chain). Its target is not known. This entry is derived from a study of T cells in Graves' hyperthyroidism and ophthalmopathy. Study-wide points: The blood repertoire included most of the expanded thyroid clonotypes above 0.001. Ophthalmopathy was told apart from stable hyperthyroidism by a 13 V-J model. Prediction of ophthalmopathy progression came a median approximately 6 months pre-onset.

The CDR3 is made up of 13 amino acids. V was cut by 4 bases and J by 10 bases, with 16 bases left in between. Germline loops: CDR1 SEHNR, CDR2 FQNEAQ (reference sequence). Researchers amplified the TCR beta CDR3 regions from RNA transcripts. A set of HTBI primers served as the primers for a first-round RT-PCR of the TCR CDR3. TCRdb reanalysed the multiplex PCR reads using MiXCR and keeps one entry per CDR3 protein. This sample carries more than 500,000 distinct CDR3 sequences, more than 45% of them seen once, and the ten largest clones take roughly 19%. Any patient presenting with uncontrolled infection, other autoimmune disease, pregnancy or lactation was left out.

This receptor was taken from an adult woman with Graves' disease, either hyperthyroidism or ophthalmopathy (not recorded which). Sequences were obtained from peripheral blood or thyroid tissue (not recorded which). This chain links TRBV7-9 with TRBJ1-1; D is perhaps TRBD1 (6 bases). The CDR3 is CASSSEQGYGAFF. CDR3 sequence (DNA): TGTGCCAGCAGCTCGGAACAGGGTTATGGAGCTTTCTTT.